This entry concerns a single T cell receptor (beta chain). The germline V gene has CDR1 MNHNY and CDR2 SVGAGI (reference sequence). CDR3 length: 13 amino acids. V gave up 6 bases and J gave up 8 bases, with 13 bases separating them. This sample is part of a study of blood T cell repertoires in COVID-19. The overall study: The analysed material was cDNA or gDNA that came from T cells, B-cell-depleted T cells, or PBMCs.

Only in-frame clones appear in the TCRdb table, and some are missing; sequencing was by immunoSEQ multiplex PCR. The table lists about 170,000 clones, approximately 90% of them singletons. The clonotype comes from a young man with COVID-19, enrolled during active disease. The sequencing input was peripheral blood. The chain is built from TRBV6-6 and TRBJ2-2; no reliable D call. This CDR3 reads CASSPRSPGELFF. The CDR3 nucleotides are TGTGCCAGCAGCCCCCGGTCCCCAGGGGAGCTGTTTTTT.